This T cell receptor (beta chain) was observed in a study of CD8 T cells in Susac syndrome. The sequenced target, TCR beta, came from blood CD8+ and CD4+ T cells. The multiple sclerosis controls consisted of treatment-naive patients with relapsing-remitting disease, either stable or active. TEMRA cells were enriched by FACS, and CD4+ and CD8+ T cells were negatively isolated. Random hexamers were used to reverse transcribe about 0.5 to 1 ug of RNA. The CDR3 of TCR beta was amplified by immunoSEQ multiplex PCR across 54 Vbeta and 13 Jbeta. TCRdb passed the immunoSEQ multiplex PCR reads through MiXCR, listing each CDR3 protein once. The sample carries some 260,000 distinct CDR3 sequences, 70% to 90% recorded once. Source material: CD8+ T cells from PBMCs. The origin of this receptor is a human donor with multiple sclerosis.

In DNA, the CDR3 is TGCGCCAGCAGCCAAGATGCGCGGGAGGGCCTCGAGCAGTACTTC. This encodes CASSQDAREGLEQYF. The chain employs TRBV4-1 and TRBJ2-7, with 9 bases aligning to TRBD2. The CDR3 has 15 residues. J lost 6 bases, V lost 0 bases, and 6 bases had no gene match. Germline V gene lookup returns CDR1 MGHRA and CDR2 YSYEKL.